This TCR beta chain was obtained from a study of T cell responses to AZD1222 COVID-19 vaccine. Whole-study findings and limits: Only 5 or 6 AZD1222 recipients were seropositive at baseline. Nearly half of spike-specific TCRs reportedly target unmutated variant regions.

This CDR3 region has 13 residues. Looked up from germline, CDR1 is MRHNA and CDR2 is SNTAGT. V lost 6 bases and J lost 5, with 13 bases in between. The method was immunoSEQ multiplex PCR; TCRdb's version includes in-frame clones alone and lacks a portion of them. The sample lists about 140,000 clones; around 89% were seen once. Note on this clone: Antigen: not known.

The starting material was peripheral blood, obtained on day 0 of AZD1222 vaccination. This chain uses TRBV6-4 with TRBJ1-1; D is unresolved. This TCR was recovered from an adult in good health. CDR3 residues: CASRKTGGTEAFF. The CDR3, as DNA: TGTGCCAGCAGGAAGACGGGCGGGACTGAAGCTTTCTTT.